The rows below give T cell receptor beta chains drawn from one sample of a study of cytomegalovirus exposure and HLA in healthy donors. Profiling relied on immunoSEQ multiplex PCR, and the TCRdb table lists in-frame clones only, not all of them. In the table there are approximately 280,000 clones, 70% to 90% of which are singletons. The specimen was PBMCs. Receptor source: a young woman in good health and CMV-seronegative. The conserved cysteine and the conserved F or W are not part of the CDR3 here.

cdr3_length: 11; v_call: TRBV4-1; j_call: TRBJ2-7; cdr3_aa: ASSSGQNYEQY
cdr3_length: 15; v_call: TRBV15; j_call: TRBJ2-1; cdr3_aa: ATSRDWGGNSYNEQF
cdr3_length: 12; v_call: TRBV30; j_call: TRBJ2-3; cdr3_aa: AWLQGYDTDTQY
cdr3_length: 14; v_call: TRBV7-3; j_call: TRBJ2-7; cdr3_aa: ASSPRETGEDYEQY
cdr3_length: 14; v_call: TRBV7-9; j_call: TRBJ2-3; cdr3_aa: ASSQRGDLDTDTQY
cdr3_length: 13; v_call: TRBV10-3; j_call: TRBJ2-7; cdr3_aa: AISGNTGPSYEQY
cdr3_length: 11; v_call: TRBV29-1; j_call: TRBJ1-2; cdr3_aa: SVVGTGVDGYT
cdr3_length: 10; v_call: TRBV10-2; j_call: TRBJ2-7; cdr3_aa: ASTGGTYEQY
cdr3_length: 12; v_call: TRBV7-2; j_call: TRBJ1-5; cdr3_aa: ASSLGPEYQPQH
cdr3_length: 12; v_call: TRBV2; j_call: TRBJ2-5; cdr3_aa: ASSETNRGETQY
cdr3_length: 15; v_call: TRBV28; j_call: TRBJ2-2; cdr3_aa: ASSHLRRDRGAGELF
cdr3_length: 15; v_call: TRBV7-9; j_call: TRBJ2-3; cdr3_aa: ASSLAGGSNGADTQY
cdr3_length: 13; v_call: TRBV25-1; j_call: TRBJ2-1; cdr3_aa: ASSAVAGLDNEQF
cdr3_length: 9; v_call: TRBV28; j_call: TRBJ1-1; cdr3_aa: ASRSNTEAF
cdr3_length: 12; v_call: TRBV5-8; j_call: TRBJ2-7; cdr3_aa: ASSPGMFSYEQY
cdr3_length: 14; v_call: TRBV2; j_call: TRBJ1-4; cdr3_aa: ASKVAGILPNEKLF
cdr3_length: 12; v_call: TRBV19; j_call: TRBJ1-5; cdr3_aa: ASSTSGVNQPQH
cdr3_length: 12; v_call: TRBV28; j_call: TRBJ2-2; cdr3_aa: ASSLWKFSGELF
cdr3_length: 9; v_call: TRBV20-1; j_call: TRBJ2-2; cdr3_aa: SAIRGLELF
cdr3_length: 12; v_call: TRBV11-2; j_call: TRBJ2-7; cdr3_aa: ASSGLAGVREQY
cdr3_length: 13; v_call: TRBV19; j_call: TRBJ1-2; cdr3_aa: ASSKMRVTDYGYT
cdr3_length: 12; v_call: TRBV6-1; j_call: TRBJ1-5; cdr3_aa: AGGTSLSNQPQH
cdr3_length: 13; v_call: TRBV4-2; j_call: TRBJ2-2; cdr3_aa: ASSQGGGRGGELF
cdr3_length: 12; v_call: TRBV27; j_call: TRBJ1-1; cdr3_aa: ASNWGQGGTEAF
cdr3_length: 13; v_call: TRBV6-1; j_call: TRBJ1-5; cdr3_aa: ASEGSFEGAQPQH
cdr3_length: 16; v_call: TRBV28; j_call: TRBJ1-1; cdr3_aa: ASTSAGRQGASRTEAF
cdr3_length: 12; v_call: TRBV27; j_call: TRBJ2-7; cdr3_aa: ASSLAGDSYEQY
cdr3_length: 10; v_call: TRBV25-1; j_call: TRBJ1-2; cdr3_aa: ASKAGGYGYT
cdr3_length: 16; v_call: TRBV6-1; j_call: TRBJ2-6; cdr3_aa: ASSEWTGRSTGANVLT
cdr3_length: 11; v_call: TRBV27; j_call: TRBJ2-1; cdr3_aa: ASSLDTYNEQF
cdr3_length: 12; v_call: TRBV18; j_call: TRBJ1-1; cdr3_aa: ASGGTVVWAEAF
cdr3_length: 13; v_call: TRBV5-1; j_call: TRBJ1-4; cdr3_aa: ASSSRDRGFEKLF
cdr3_length: 18; v_call: TRBV4-1; j_call: TRBJ1-6; cdr3_aa: ASSQDLGQGANTLNSPLH
cdr3_length: 11; v_call: TRBV6-5; j_call: TRBJ2-1; cdr3_aa: ACGLAGAREQF
cdr3_length: 13; v_call: TRBV6-1; j_call: TRBJ2-7; cdr3_aa: ASSTRDRGTYEQY
cdr3_length: 12; v_call: TRBV5-6; j_call: TRBJ1-1; cdr3_aa: ASTGGPPLSEAF
cdr3_length: 13; v_call: TRBV29-1; j_call: TRBJ2-7; cdr3_aa: SVGASGSTPYEQY
cdr3_length: 12; v_call: TRBV11-2; j_call: TRBJ2-2; cdr3_aa: ASSLGLDTGELF